The 18 T cell receptor beta chains below were found in one sample sequenced in a study of blood T cell repertoires in COVID-19. Repertoires were generated with immunoSEQ multiplex PCR, while TCRdb's copy carries only in-frame clones and drops some. The sample consists of more than 85,000 clones, 88% of them appearing once. Sequencing input: peripheral blood. The receptor set was obtained from a man in his fifties with COVID-19, enrolled during active disease.

This clone was counted at least ten times. This sequence joins TRBV10-3 and TRBJ1-4, with 9 bases matching TRBD1. The CDR3 is made up of 12 amino acids. Germline trimming cut 11 bases from V and 7 bases from J; bases unmatched to any gene: 5. Germline lookup yields CDR1 ENHRY and CDR2 SYGVKD. The CDR3 nucleotides are TGTGCCGCACAGGGGGCCGGTGAAAAACTGTTTTTT. It translates to CAAQGAGEKLFF.

This clone was observed once. The V call is TRBV7-2, the J call TRBJ2-1; TRBD2 matches 9 bases. Germline CDR1 SGHTA, CDR2 FQGNSA. The trim removed 5 bases at V and 2 bases at J, leaving 10 bases unmatched. CDR3 size: 17 residues. CDR3 DNA sequence: TGTGCCAGCAGCCCCCCGGGGCGGGGGGGTGCCTACAATGAGCAGTTCTTC. It is translated as CASSPPGRGGAYNEQFF. Using reference TRBV7-2 and TRBJ2-1 for the parts outside the CDR3, the full variable domain is GAGVSQSPSNKVTEKGKDVELRCDPISGHTALYWYRQSLGQGLEFLIYFQGNSAPDKSGLPSDRFSAERTGGSVSTLTIQRTQQEDSAVYLCASSPPGRGGAYNEQFFGPGTRLTVL.

In this sample, this clone turned up once. The rearrangement joins TRBV27 to TRBJ1-1; D unclear. CDR1 MNHEY and CDR2 SMNVEV come from the germline V gene (reference sequence). This CDR3 is 14 amino acids long. V lost 5 bases and J lost 2, with 12 bases in between. The CDR3 nucleotides read TGTGCCAGCAGTCTCAAACCGGTTAACACTGAAGCTTTCTTT. Translating gives CASSLKPVNTEAFF.

The chain is built from TRBV7-3 and TRBJ2-5, with 7 bases aligning to TRBD1. The CDR3 has 14 amino acids. The V and J ends lost 5 bases and 2 bases, in that order; junction bases with no gene match: 5. The germline V gene encodes CDR1 SGHTA and CDR2 FQGTGA. The chain's CDR3 is CASSQFRGQETQYF. In DNA form, the CDR3 reads TGTGCCAGCAGCCAATTCAGGGGGCAAGAGACCCAGTACTTC.

The chain carries TRBV18 and TRBJ2-3, with D possibly being TRBD2 (6 bases). Trimming stripped 2 bases from V and 5 bases from J, with 17 bases between. The CDR3 length is 16 residues. CDR1 and CDR2 from the germline V gene are KGHSH and LQKENI. Written as DNA, the CDR3 is TGTGCCAGCTCACCAGTTGCGGGGCTCCGGGTAGATACGCAGTATTTT. Protein: CASSPVAGLRVDTQYF.

This chain uses TRBV27 with TRBJ1-5, with D possibly TRBD1 on 6 matching bases. Germline CDR1 and CDR2: MNHEY and SMNVEV (reference sequence). CDR3 size: 15 residues. V shed 6 bases and J shed 0 bases, with 12 bases lying between them. In nucleotides, the CDR3 is TGTGCCAGCAGCGTTATGGGACATAGCAATCAGCCCCAGCATTTT. Its translation: CASSVMGHSNQPQHF.

V usage is TRBV6-6 and J usage is TRBJ1-2, with TRBD1 matching over 8 bases. This CDR3 spans 15 amino acids. Germline V gives CDR1 MNHNY, CDR2 SVGAGI (reference sequence). The junction had 8 bases not matched to a gene; V was cut back by 2 bases and J by 6 bases. For the CDR3, the DNA is TGTGCCAGCAGTTACCCGGACAGGGAAATTGATGGCTACACCTTC. Translated: CASSYPDREIDGYTF.

V is TRBV7-3 and J is TRBJ2-3; TRBD2 matches at 7 bases. Per germline, CDR1 SGHTA and CDR2 FQGTGA. This CDR3 is 15 amino acids long. The V segment lost 0 bases and the J segment 3 bases; nucleotides outside the gene matches: 3. CDR3 protein: CASSLTGGITDTQYF. The CDR3 nucleotides are TGTGCCAGCAGCTTAACGGGGGGGATTACAGATACGCAGTATTTT.

V gene TRBV7-2 combines with J gene TRBJ1-3; D unclear. The V end was cut by 5 bases, the J end by 0 bases, with 8 bases between. The CDR3 covers 14 residues. Germline CDR1 and CDR2: SGHTA and FQGNSA. This CDR3 is CASSRRPSGNTIYF. The CDR3 nucleotides are TGTGCCAGCAGCCGCAGGCCCTCTGGAAACACCATATATTTT. Together with reference TRBV7-2 and TRBJ1-3, the CDR3 gives the full variable domain: GAGVSQSPSNKVTEKGKDVELRCDPISGHTALYWYRQSLGQGLEFLIYFQGNSAPDKSGLPSDRFSAERTGGSVSTLTIQRTQQEDSAVYLCASSRRPSGNTIYFGEGSWLTVV.

The rearrangement uses TRBV4-2 and TRBJ1-1; tentatively, D is TRBD1 (6 bases). V was cut by 0 bases and J by 3 bases, with 8 bases left in between. The CDR3 has 14 amino acids. The germline V gene has CDR1 LGHNA and CDR2 YNFKEQ. CDR3 amino acids: CASSQDPGDTEAFF. The CDR3 DNA reads TGTGCCAGCAGCCAAGACCCAGGGGACACTGAAGCTTTCTTT.

The gene calls are TRBV6-6 and TRBJ2-7; D remains ambiguous. V lost 8 bases, J lost 1 base, and 9 bases lay in between. The CDR3 sequence is 12 residues long. CDR1 is MNHNY and CDR2 is SVGAGI in the germline V gene (reference sequence). The CDR3 coding sequence is TGTGCCAGCGTCTCTAGATCCTACGAGCAGTACTTC. Its protein product is CASVSRSYEQYF.

This clone was picked up one time. V and J are TRBV10-3 and TRBJ2-1; perhaps TRBD1 as D (5 bases). The V end lost 8 bases, the J end lost 8 bases, and 10 bases lay between the germline ends. This CDR3 spans 11 amino acids. CDR1 and CDR2 from the germline V gene are ENHRY and SYGVKD. CDR3 loop: CAISGAYEQFF. The CDR3 DNA is TGTGCCATCTCTGGGGCGTATGAGCAGTTCTTC.

The J gene is TRBJ1-1, the V gene TRBV2, with 9 bases fitting TRBD1. Germline V CDR1 and CDR2: SNHLY, FYNNEI. The CDR3 is 16 residues long. J was trimmed by 1 base and V by 7 bases; bases with no gene match: 10. In nucleotides, the CDR3 is TGTGCCAGCACCGCCAGGACAGGGGCCAAGAACACTGAAGCTTTCTTT. Encoded protein: CASTARTGAKNTEAFF.

This chain joins TRBV28 and TRBJ1-5; maybe TRBD1 (6 bases). V was clipped by 4 bases and J by 4 bases, with 8 bases between them. CDR1 MDHEN and CDR2 SYDVKM come from the germline V gene. The CDR3 runs 13 residues. For the CDR3, the DNA is TGTGCCAGCAGTTACAGGGAAAATCAGCCCCAGCATTTT. It encodes CASSYRENQPQHF.

The chain employs TRBV6-5 and TRBJ2-3; 7 bases map to TRBD1. The trim removed 5 bases at V and 5 bases at J, leaving 10 bases unmatched. This CDR3 contains 15 residues. CDR1 is MNHEY and CDR2 is SVGAGI in the germline V gene. This CDR3 reads CASSIRQGREDTQYF. CDR3 nucleotide sequence: TGTGCCAGCAGTATTCGACAGGGTCGGGAAGATACGCAGTATTTT.

This chain connects TRBV4-3 to TRBJ2-7, with D uncertain. The V gene lost 2 bases and the J gene lost 3 bases, with 14 bases spanning the gap. This CDR3 has 15 amino acids. Germline V CDR1 and CDR2: LGHNA, YSLEER. The CDR3 sequence is CASSQIHQARYEQYF. CDR3 DNA: TGCGCCAGCAGCCAAATCCACCAAGCGCGCTACGAGCAGTACTTC.

The V call is TRBV6-2 or TRBV6-3, the J call TRBJ2-7; D is possibly TRBD1 (6 bases). The CDR3 runs 16 residues. Germline values: CDR1 MNHEY, CDR2 SVGEGT. Trimming cost V 2 bases and J 2 bases, with 16 bases left between them. The CDR3 reads CASSYRIGQPTYEQYF. The CDR3 nucleotides read TGTGCCAGCAGTTACCGAATCGGACAGCCTACCTACGAGCAGTACTTC.

J is TRBJ1-1 and V is TRBV25-1; a weak D match, TRBD1 (6 bases). V lost 3 bases and J 0 bases, leaving 11 bases between the germline ends. Germline CDR1 MGHDK, CDR2 SYGVNS. The CDR3 runs 15 residues. The CDR3: CASSDPGQLNTEAFF. In DNA form, the CDR3 reads TGTGCCAGCAGTGATCCCGGACAGTTGAACACTGAAGCTTTCTTT.